This T cell receptor (beta chain) came from a study of T cell responses to AZD1222 COVID-19 vaccine. Study information: Second doses that came at about 4 or about 12 weeks were put together. Study-wide results and caveats: It was only a handful of AZD1222 recipients who were seropositive at baseline. Females outnumbered males among donors, who were mostly white British; clonal diversity was possibly underestimated.

Data came from immunoSEQ multiplex PCR; TCRdb stores just in-frame clones and leaves some out. Of fewer than 100,000 clones in the sample, approximately 92% were seen once. Trimming stripped 4 bases from V and 0 bases from J, with 15 bases between. Germline V CDR1 and CDR2: SNHLY, FYNNEI. There are 16 residues in the CDR3. On this clone: Its matching antigen is unknown.

Sequenced material: peripheral blood, taken on day 0 of AZD1222 vaccination. The TCR originated in an adult in good health. The chain joins TRBV2 to TRBJ1-1, with D perhaps matching TRBD1 (6 bases). The CDR3 loop is CASSARGQLMNTEAFF. Here the CDR3 DNA reads TGTGCCAGCAGTGCCCGAGGACAGCTCATGAACACTGAAGCTTTCTTT.